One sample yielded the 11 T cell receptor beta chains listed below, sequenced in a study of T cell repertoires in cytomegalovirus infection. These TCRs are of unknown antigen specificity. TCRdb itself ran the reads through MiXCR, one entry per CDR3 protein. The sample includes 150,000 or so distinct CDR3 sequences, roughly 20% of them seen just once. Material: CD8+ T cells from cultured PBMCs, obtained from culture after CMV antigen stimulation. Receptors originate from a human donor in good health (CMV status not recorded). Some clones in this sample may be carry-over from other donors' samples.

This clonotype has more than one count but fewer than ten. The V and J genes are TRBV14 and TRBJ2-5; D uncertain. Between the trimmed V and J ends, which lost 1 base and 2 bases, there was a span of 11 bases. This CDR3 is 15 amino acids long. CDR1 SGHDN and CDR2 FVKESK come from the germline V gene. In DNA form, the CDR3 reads TGTGCCAGCAGCCAAGTTGCCGGATTTCAAGAGACCCAGTACTTC. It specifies CASSQVAGFQETQYF.

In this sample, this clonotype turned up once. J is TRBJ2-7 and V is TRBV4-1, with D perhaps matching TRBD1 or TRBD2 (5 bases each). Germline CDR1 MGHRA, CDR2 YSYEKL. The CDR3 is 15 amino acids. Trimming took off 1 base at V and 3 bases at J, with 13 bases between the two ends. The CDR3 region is CASSQAGANNYEQYF. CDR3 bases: TGCGCCAGCAGCCAAGCCGGGGCTAACAACTACGAGCAGTACTTC.

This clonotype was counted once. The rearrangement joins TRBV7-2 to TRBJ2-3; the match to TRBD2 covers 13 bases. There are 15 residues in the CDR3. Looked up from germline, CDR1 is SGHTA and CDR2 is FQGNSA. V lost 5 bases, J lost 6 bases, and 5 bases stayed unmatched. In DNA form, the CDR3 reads TGTGCCAGCAGCCCTGGACTAGCGGGAGCCGATACGCAGTATTTT. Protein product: CASSPGLAGADTQYF.

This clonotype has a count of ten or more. CDR3 residues: CASSGGYEQYF. The CDR3 DNA is TGTGCCAGCTCAGGGGGCTACGAGCAGTACTTC. The chain recombines TRBV28 with TRBJ2-7, with 7 bases that match TRBD1. The CDR3 loop spans 11 amino acids. CDR1 and CDR2 from the germline V gene are MDHEN and SYDVKM. With V trimmed by 8 bases and J by 3 bases, 1 base remained unmatched.

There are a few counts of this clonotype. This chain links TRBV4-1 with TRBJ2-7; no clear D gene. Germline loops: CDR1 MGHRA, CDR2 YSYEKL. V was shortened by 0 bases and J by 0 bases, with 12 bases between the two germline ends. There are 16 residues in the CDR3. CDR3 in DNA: TGCGCCAGCAGCCAAGACGGCACTCTGGGCTCCTACGAGCAGTACTTC. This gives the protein CASSQDGTLGSYEQYF.

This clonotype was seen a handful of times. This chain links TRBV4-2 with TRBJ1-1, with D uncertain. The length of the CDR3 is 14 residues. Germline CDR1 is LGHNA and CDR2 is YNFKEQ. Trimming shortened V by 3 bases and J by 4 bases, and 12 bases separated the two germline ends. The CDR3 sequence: CASSQGPDGTEAFF. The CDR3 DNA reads TGTGCCAGCAGCCAGGGCCCGGACGGCACTGAAGCTTTCTTT.

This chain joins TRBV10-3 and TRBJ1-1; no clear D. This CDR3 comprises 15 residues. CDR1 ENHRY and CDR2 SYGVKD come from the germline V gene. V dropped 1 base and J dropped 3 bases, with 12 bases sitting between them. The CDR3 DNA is TGTGCCATCAGTGAGTGGAGGGAGCCGGACACTGAAGCTTTCTTT. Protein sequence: CAISEWREPDTEAFF.

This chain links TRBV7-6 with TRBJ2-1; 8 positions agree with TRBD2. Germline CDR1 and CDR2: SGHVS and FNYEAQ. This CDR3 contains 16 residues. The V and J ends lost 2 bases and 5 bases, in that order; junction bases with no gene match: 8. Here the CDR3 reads CASSLPRGGLDNEQFF. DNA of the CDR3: TGTGCCAGCAGCTTACCCCGGGGGGGCCTTGACAATGAGCAGTTCTTC. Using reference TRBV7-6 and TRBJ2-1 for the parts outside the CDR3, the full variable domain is GAGVSQSPRYKVTKRGQDVALRCDPISGHVSLYWYRQALGQGPEFLTYFNYEAQQDKSGLPNDRFSAERPEGSISTLTIQRTEQRDSAMYRCASSLPRGGLDNEQFFGPGTRLTVL.

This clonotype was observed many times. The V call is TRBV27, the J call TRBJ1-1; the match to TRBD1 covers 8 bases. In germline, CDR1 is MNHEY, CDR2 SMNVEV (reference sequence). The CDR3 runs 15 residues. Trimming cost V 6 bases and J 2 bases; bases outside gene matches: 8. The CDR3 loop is CASRPQGGLNTEAFF. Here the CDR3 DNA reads TGTGCCAGCAGGCCACAGGGGGGACTAAACACTGAAGCTTTCTTT.

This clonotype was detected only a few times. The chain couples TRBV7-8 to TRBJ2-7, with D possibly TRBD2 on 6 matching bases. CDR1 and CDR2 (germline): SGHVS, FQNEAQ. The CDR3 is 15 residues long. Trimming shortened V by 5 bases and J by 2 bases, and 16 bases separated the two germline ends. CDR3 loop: CASSQSRTTTYEQYF. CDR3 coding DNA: TGTGCCAGCAGCCAAAGTCGGACTACCACCTACGAGCAGTACTTC.

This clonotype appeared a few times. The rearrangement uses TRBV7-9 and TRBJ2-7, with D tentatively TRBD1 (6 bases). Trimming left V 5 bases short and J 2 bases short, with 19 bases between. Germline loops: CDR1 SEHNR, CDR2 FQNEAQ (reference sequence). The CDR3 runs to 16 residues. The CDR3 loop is CASSDTDRSQPYEQYF. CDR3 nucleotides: TGTGCCAGCAGCGACACGGACAGATCCCAACCCTACGAGCAGTACTTC.